This T cell receptor (beta chain) was found in a study of blood T cells in healthy people across ages. Study-level results: Fewer expanded clones and more diversity marked long-lived versus aged donors.

V was pared by 4 bases and J by 6 bases, with 16 bases between. This CDR3 is built from 15 residues. PCR was performed a second time for about 7 to 12 cycles using a sample-barcoded 5' primer and a J-beta primer mix. A tag from a template-switch adaptor with 12 random nucleotides marked each cDNA molecule. TCRdb re-derived calls from the 5' RACE reads in MiXCR, one entry per CDR3 protein. The sample lists under 800,000 distinct CDR3 sequences, roughly 21% occurring once. This clonotype was counted ten times or more. What it binds is unknown. Every sample gave at least 5 micrograms of total RNA when it was extracted.

This receptor was obtained from a man aged 65 to 85 in good health. Sequencing was performed on blood. The chain couples TRBV12-3 or TRBV12-4 to TRBJ1-3; the D is unclear. CDR3 DNA: TGTGCCAGCAGTTCCCCCTCGGCAGAGCCAAACACCATATATTTT. Protein product: CASSSPSAEPNTIYF.